The rows below give T cell receptor beta chains drawn from one sample of a study of blood T cell repertoires in COVID-19. Clones were read by immunoSEQ multiplex PCR, and TCRdb kept only the in-frame ones, dropping some. The sample lists about 200,000 clones; roughly four fifths were seen once. Sequences were obtained from peripheral blood. The receptors were sampled from a middle-aged woman with acute or convalescent COVID-19. Each CDR3 is given with its conserved first and last residue. D genes are given only for firm matches. Clone size is stated in some rows and not others, as once, few, many or a class when expanded.

d_call: -; clone_size: few; j_call: TRBJ2-7; v_call: TRBV6-2/TRBV6-3; cdr3_nt: TGTGCCAGCAGTACAAACAGGGAGTACGAGCAGTACTTC; cdr3_aa: CASSTNREYEQYF
d_call: -; clone_size: few; j_call: TRBJ2-7; v_call: TRBV7-2; cdr3_nt: -; cdr3_aa: CASRDVGQGTLGEYF
d_call: -; clone_size: -; j_call: TRBJ2-1; v_call: TRBV24-1; cdr3_nt: TGTGCCACCAGTGATCGCGCCGCGGGTAGAAATGAGCAGTTCTTC; cdr3_aa: CATSDRAAGRNEQFF
d_call: -; clone_size: few; j_call: TRBJ1-2; v_call: TRBV27; cdr3_nt: TGTGCCAGCAGTTTAGCAGGCAGGGGCGGCTACACCTTC; cdr3_aa: CASSLAGRGGYTF
d_call: TRBD2; clone_size: -; j_call: TRBJ2-1; v_call: TRBV2; cdr3_nt: TGTGCCAGCAGTGAATTCCCTAGCGGGGGGGCCGGTGAGCAGTTCTTC; cdr3_aa: CASSEFPSGGAGEQFF
d_call: TRBD1; clone_size: -; j_call: TRBJ1-6; v_call: TRBV19; cdr3_nt: TGTGCCAGTAGTAAGGGACAGAATAATTCACCCCTCCACTTT; cdr3_aa: CASSKGQNNSPLHF
d_call: -; clone_size: -; j_call: TRBJ2-5; v_call: TRBV5-8; cdr3_nt: TGTGCCAGCAGCTTGGCTGACAGCCGAGAGACCCAGTACTTC; cdr3_aa: CASSLADSRETQYF
d_call: -; clone_size: -; j_call: TRBJ1-1; v_call: TRBV10-1; cdr3_nt: TGCGCCAGCAGTACCCCGGTAACTGAAGCTTTCTTT; cdr3_aa: CASSTPVTEAFF
d_call: -; clone_size: -; j_call: TRBJ1-6; v_call: TRBV6-1; cdr3_nt: TGTGCCAGCAGTGGTGACACCTGGGAGGATAATTCACCCCTCCACTTT; cdr3_aa: CASSGDTWEDNSPLHF
d_call: -; clone_size: -; j_call: TRBJ2-1; v_call: TRBV28; cdr3_nt: TGTGCCAGCAGTTCTGAACAGGACCGCAATGAGCAGTTCTTC; cdr3_aa: CASSSEQDRNEQFF
d_call: -; clone_size: once; j_call: TRBJ2-7; v_call: TRBV6-1; cdr3_nt: TGTGCCATCCAGTACAGGGAATCCTACGAGCAGTACTTC; cdr3_aa: CAIQYRESYEQYF
d_call: TRBD1; clone_size: -; j_call: TRBJ1-6; v_call: TRBV4-1; cdr3_nt: TGCGCCAGCAGCCACATCCTCAGGGGGCGAAATTCACCCCTCCACTTT; cdr3_aa: CASSHILRGRNSPLHF
d_call: TRBD2; clone_size: few; j_call: TRBJ2-1; v_call: TRBV5-1; cdr3_nt: TGCGCCAGCAGCTTGGTAGCAGCGGGGGACTACAATGAGCAGTTCTTC; cdr3_aa: CASSLVAAGDYNEQFF
d_call: -; clone_size: -; j_call: TRBJ1-1; v_call: TRBV6-5; cdr3_nt: TGTGCCAGCACCACAGGACAGACGGCTTTCTTT; cdr3_aa: CASTTGQTAFF
d_call: -; clone_size: -; j_call: TRBJ1-2; v_call: TRBV7-8; cdr3_nt: TGTGCCAGCAGCCTAGCCGGGTCTAACTATGGCTACACCTTC; cdr3_aa: CASSLAGSNYGYTF
d_call: TRBD1; clone_size: -; j_call: TRBJ2-6; v_call: TRBV5-1; cdr3_nt: TGCGCCAGCAGCGTAGGACAGGGGACGTTTGGGGCCAACGTCCTGACTTTC; cdr3_aa: CASSVGQGTFGANVLTF
d_call: TRBD1; clone_size: -; j_call: TRBJ2-3; v_call: TRBV7-8; cdr3_nt: TGTGCCAGCACCCAGACAGGGAGAGGAGATACGCAGTATTTT; cdr3_aa: CASTQTGRGDTQYF
d_call: -; clone_size: -; j_call: TRBJ1-2; v_call: TRBV29-1; cdr3_nt: TGCAGCGTTTTGAATCAGATTAACTATGGCTACACCTTC; cdr3_aa: CSVLNQINYGYTF
d_call: TRBD2; clone_size: once; j_call: TRBJ2-1; v_call: TRBV7-9; cdr3_nt: TGTGCCAGCAGCCCAAAAGACCGGACTAGCTACTCATATGAGCAGTTCTTC; cdr3_aa: CASSPKDRTSYSYEQFF
d_call: -; clone_size: once; j_call: TRBJ2-1; v_call: TRBV6-1; cdr3_nt: TGTGCCAGCAGTGAAGAGGGAGGTGGGTACGGTGAGCAGTTCTTC; cdr3_aa: CASSEEGGGYGEQFF
d_call: -; clone_size: -; j_call: TRBJ1-2; v_call: TRBV28; cdr3_nt: TGTGCCAGCAGTTTATCGGGGTGGAGCTATGGCTACACCTTC; cdr3_aa: CASSLSGWSYGYTF
d_call: TRBD1; clone_size: -; j_call: TRBJ2-5; v_call: TRBV11-3; cdr3_nt: TGTGCCAGCAGCTTAGGACAGGGCGGCGAGACCCAGTACTTC; cdr3_aa: CASSLGQGGETQYF
d_call: -; clone_size: -; j_call: TRBJ1-2; v_call: TRBV4-2; cdr3_nt: TGTGCCAGCAGCCCGCAGTTGGAGGACTATGGCTACACCTTC; cdr3_aa: CASSPQLEDYGYTF
d_call: -; clone_size: -; j_call: TRBJ2-5; v_call: TRBV19; cdr3_nt: TGTGCCAGTAGTATAGGTACCACAGGAGGGGAGACCCAGTACTTC; cdr3_aa: CASSIGTTGGETQYF
d_call: TRBD1; clone_size: -; j_call: TRBJ2-7; v_call: TRBV10-3; cdr3_nt: TGTGCCATCAGTACCGACAGGGGGGTCAACGAGCAGTACTTC; cdr3_aa: CAISTDRGVNEQYF
d_call: -; clone_size: -; j_call: TRBJ1-1; v_call: TRBV30; cdr3_nt: TGTGCCTGGAGTGTACGGAGCACTGAAGCTTTCTTT; cdr3_aa: CAWSVRSTEAFF
d_call: TRBD1; clone_size: -; j_call: TRBJ2-3; v_call: TRBV6-5; cdr3_nt: TGTGCCAGCAGGTTTGACAGGGAGCCGCAGTATTTT; cdr3_aa: CASRFDREPQYF
d_call: -; clone_size: -; j_call: TRBJ2-6; v_call: TRBV30; cdr3_nt: TGTGCCTGGAGTAGTACAGGGTTGATCTCTGGGGCCAACGTCCTGACTTTC; cdr3_aa: CAWSSTGLISGANVLTF
d_call: TRBD2; clone_size: few; j_call: TRBJ2-1; v_call: TRBV7-9; cdr3_nt: TGTGCCAGCAGCTTAACTAGCGGGAGCAATGAGCAGTTCTTC; cdr3_aa: CASSLTSGSNEQFF
d_call: -; clone_size: -; j_call: TRBJ1-1; v_call: TRBV21-1; cdr3_nt: TGTGCCAGCAGCAAACAAGAAACAGGTCCGACTGAAGCTTTCTTT; cdr3_aa: CASSKQETGPTEAFF
d_call: TRBD2; clone_size: -; j_call: TRBJ2-3; v_call: TRBV9; cdr3_nt: TGTGCCAGCAGCGATCCGGGACTAGCGGGGGCAGATACGCAGTATTTT; cdr3_aa: CASSDPGLAGADTQYF
d_call: -; clone_size: once; j_call: TRBJ1-1; v_call: TRBV4-3; cdr3_nt: TGCGCCAGCAGCCAAGATCTAGGGGTCCGCACTGAAGCTTTCTTT; cdr3_aa: CASSQDLGVRTEAFF
d_call: -; clone_size: -; j_call: TRBJ2-3; v_call: TRBV18; cdr3_nt: TGTGCCAGCTCACCTCAGGGCGGTTCAGATACGCAGTATTTT; cdr3_aa: CASSPQGGSDTQYF
d_call: -; clone_size: -; j_call: TRBJ2-7; v_call: TRBV29-1; cdr3_nt: TGCAGCGTTCGAGGACTGACTTCCTACGAGCAGTACTTC; cdr3_aa: CSVRGLTSYEQYF
d_call: -; clone_size: -; j_call: TRBJ1-2; v_call: TRBV3-1/TRBV3-2; cdr3_nt: TGTGCCAGCAGCCAAGATTCGATCCAACATCATGGCTACACCTTC; cdr3_aa: CASSQDSIQHHGYTF
d_call: -; clone_size: -; j_call: TRBJ2-1; v_call: TRBV12-2; cdr3_nt: TGTGCAAGTCGCTTAGAGGTGGGTCTAGCGGGGACCTCCTACAATGAGCAGTTCTTC; cdr3_aa: CASRLEVGLAGTSYNEQFF
d_call: TRBD1; clone_size: -; j_call: TRBJ2-1; v_call: TRBV5-1; cdr3_nt: TGCGCCAGCAGCTTGGCCTCCGCAAGACCAGGGACAGGGGGCGGGAATGAGCAGTTCTTC; cdr3_aa: CASSLASARPGTGGGNEQFF
d_call: TRBD2; clone_size: -; j_call: TRBJ2-7; v_call: TRBV7-8; cdr3_nt: TGTGCCAGCAGCTTAGACGGTGCGGGAGTCTCCCACGAGCAGTACTTC; cdr3_aa: CASSLDGAGVSHEQYF
d_call: -; clone_size: -; j_call: TRBJ1-5; v_call: TRBV20-1; cdr3_nt: TGCAGTGCTAGTTCGGGGGGAAATAGCAATCAGCCCCAGCATTTT; cdr3_aa: CSASSGGNSNQPQHF
d_call: -; clone_size: few; j_call: TRBJ1-4; v_call: TRBV5-5; cdr3_nt: TGTGCCAGCAGCTTGATGGCCTCAACTAATGAAAAACTGTTTTTT; cdr3_aa: CASSLMASTNEKLFF
d_call: -; clone_size: -; j_call: TRBJ2-3; v_call: TRBV5-1; cdr3_nt: TGCGCCAGCAGCTTGGACCTCCCGGGCACAGATACGCAGTATTTT; cdr3_aa: CASSLDLPGTDTQYF
d_call: -; clone_size: -; j_call: TRBJ2-3; v_call: TRBV20-1; cdr3_nt: TGCAGTGCTAGTCGAGGGGGTTCCACAGATACGCAGTATTTT; cdr3_aa: CSASRGGSTDTQYF
d_call: TRBD2; clone_size: -; j_call: TRBJ2-1; v_call: TRBV5-8; cdr3_nt: TGTGCCAGCAGCTTGGACCTGGGACTAGCGGGAGTTTCTGAGCAGTTCTTC; cdr3_aa: CASSLDLGLAGVSEQFF
d_call: TRBD2; clone_size: -; j_call: TRBJ2-1; v_call: TRBV9; cdr3_nt: TGTGCCAGCAGCGTAAGGTCTAGCGGGATCATCATCCCCAATGAGCAGTTCTTC; cdr3_aa: CASSVRSSGIIIPNEQFF
d_call: TRBD1; clone_size: once; j_call: TRBJ1-5; v_call: TRBV7-9; cdr3_nt: TGTGCCAGCAGCCATCCCGGGGGGACAGGCCTAGATAGCAATCAGCCCCAGCATTTT; cdr3_aa: CASSHPGGTGLDSNQPQHF
d_call: TRBD2; clone_size: few; j_call: TRBJ2-3; v_call: TRBV9; cdr3_nt: TGTGCCAGCAGCGTAGTCGGGGGGACTAGCGGTATGTTCGATACGCAGTATTTT; cdr3_aa: CASSVVGGTSGMFDTQYF
d_call: TRBD1; clone_size: -; j_call: TRBJ1-3; v_call: TRBV5-1; cdr3_nt: TGCGCCAGCAGCTCCCGTGGGACAGGGTTCGGAAACACCATATATTTT; cdr3_aa: CASSSRGTGFGNTIYF
d_call: TRBD2; clone_size: -; j_call: TRBJ2-6; v_call: TRBV7-2; cdr3_nt: TGTGCCAGCAGCTTATCTAGCGGATCCTCTGGGGCCAACGTCCTGACTTTC; cdr3_aa: CASSLSSGSSGANVLTF
d_call: TRBD1; clone_size: once; j_call: TRBJ2-7; v_call: TRBV6-6; cdr3_nt: TGTGCCGTAACTCGACAGGGGGCCTACGAGCAGTACTTC; cdr3_aa: CAVTRQGAYEQYF
d_call: -; clone_size: -; j_call: TRBJ1-4; v_call: TRBV19; cdr3_nt: TGTGCCAGTAGTATCAGTATAAATGAAAAACTGTTTTTT; cdr3_aa: CASSISINEKLFF
d_call: TRBD2; clone_size: few; j_call: TRBJ2-1; v_call: TRBV3-1/TRBV3-2; cdr3_nt: TGTGCCAGCAGCCAAGGTCGCGGCGGGGGGCAGTTCTTC; cdr3_aa: CASSQGRGGGQFF
d_call: TRBD1; clone_size: -; j_call: TRBJ1-1; v_call: TRBV18; cdr3_nt: TGTGCCAGCTCACTCCGGGACAGGGGGCTTCCGGGAGGTAGGTGGGCTGAAGCTTTCTTT; cdr3_aa: CASSLRDRGLPGGRWAEAFF
d_call: TRBD2; clone_size: -; j_call: TRBJ2-1; v_call: TRBV25-1; cdr3_nt: TGTGCCAGCAGCATAAGAGGGACTAGCGGGCTTGGAGAGCAGTTCTTC; cdr3_aa: CASSIRGTSGLGEQFF
d_call: TRBD2; clone_size: once; j_call: TRBJ2-1; v_call: TRBV6-5; cdr3_nt: TGTGCCAGTGCGCGGGGGGCAATCGATGAGCAGTTCTTC; cdr3_aa: CASARGAIDEQFF
d_call: -; clone_size: -; j_call: TRBJ1-1; v_call: TRBV18; cdr3_nt: TGTGCCAGCTCACAGCAACAGGGTTTTATGGACACTGAAGCTTTCTTT; cdr3_aa: CASSQQQGFMDTEAFF